This is a list of T cell receptor beta chains from one sample in a study of shared T cell receptors in the human thymus. Sequencing used immunoSEQ multiplex PCR; TCRdb keeps in-frame clones, though not all of them. The data show approximately 660,000 clones, around 89% seen once. The data also belong to a second study, concerning human thymus T cells.

Input material: thymocytes. The receptors stem from a boy younger than two with a congenital heart defect. CDR3s include the opening cysteine and the closing phenylalanine or tryptophan. D genes are given only for firm matches. Clone size is given for some rows only: seen once, a few or many times, or a class if the clone is expanded.

D	size	J	length	V	DNA	CDR3
TRBD2	NA	TRBJ2-1	15	TRBV6-6	TGTGCCAGCAGTTACTCGGCGGGAGTCAACAATGAGCAGTTCTTC	CASSYSAGVNNEQFF
NA	NA	TRBJ1-3	17	TRBV7-9	TGTGCCAGCAGCTTGTGGGGGGAGGGGACCTCTGGAAACACCATATATTTT	CASSLWGEGTSGNTIYF
TRBD1	NA	TRBJ2-7	13	TRBV27	TGTGCCAGCAGCCGCAGACAGGGGTACGAGCAGTACTTC	CASSRRQGYEQYF
TRBD2	NA	TRBJ2-5	15	TRBV11-2	TGTGCCAGCAGTGGGAGCGGACTAGCGGGAGAGACCCAGTACTTC	CASSGSGLAGETQYF
NA	once	TRBJ1-5	15	TRBV7-2	TGTGCCAGCAGCTTAGTCCCGGACTCGCATCAGCCCCAGCATTTT	CASSLVPDSHQPQHF
NA	NA	TRBJ2-5	15	TRBV18	TGTGCCAGCTCACCACGGAACTCCTTGGGCGAGACCCAGTACTTC	CASSPRNSLGETQYF
TRBD1	NA	TRBJ2-3	19	TRBV5-1	TGCGCCAGCAGCTCAACACCGGGACAGGGTTCCCAAGGCACAGATACGCAGTATTTT	CASSSTPGQGSQGTDTQYF
NA	NA	TRBJ2-2	13	TRBV13	TGTGCCAGCAGCTTAGGTAGCGCCGGGGAGCTGTTTTTT	CASSLGSAGELFF
TRBD1	NA	TRBJ1-4	19	TRBV15	TGTGCCACCAGCCCCGTTCCCCGTGGACAGGGAGCAACTAATGAAAAACTGTTTTTT	CATSPVPRGQGATNEKLFF
NA	once	TRBJ2-3	17	TRBV10-3	TGTGCCATCAGTGTGTTGGACAGGGAGGGAGGGACAGATACACAGTATTTT	CAISVLDREGGTDTQYF
NA	NA	TRBJ1-2	13	TRBV6-5	TGTGCCAGCAGTCACTTCGGGGGGGATGGCTACACCTTC	CASSHFGGDGYTF
NA	NA	TRBJ2-1	16	TRBV5-4	TGTGCCAGCAGCCCGGATAGGGGAAGCTCCTACAATGAGCAGTTCTTC	CASSPDRGSSYNEQFF
NA	NA	TRBJ1-5	13	TRBV2	TGTGCCAGCAGTGAAGCCAGGTGGAGGGCCCAGCATTTT	CASSEARWRAQHF
NA	NA	TRBJ2-3	15	TRBV4-2	TGTGCCAGCAGCCAAGCCCGGGGAGAGACAGATACGCAGTATTTT	CASSQARGETDTQYF
NA	NA	TRBJ2-7	14	TRBV10-3	TGTGCCATCAGTGAATGTACTTACTCCTACGAGCAGTACTTC	CAISECTYSYEQYF
TRBD1	NA	TRBJ1-2	17	TRBV27	TGTGCCAGCAGTCTCCTACCCCGGACAGGGGATAACTATGGCTACACCTTC	CASSLLPRTGDNYGYTF
TRBD1	few	TRBJ2-1	15	TRBV18	TGTGCCAGCTCATTGTGGGACAGGGGGTTCGATGAGCAGTTCTTC	CASSLWDRGFDEQFF
NA	NA	TRBJ2-1	15	TRBV6-1	TGTGCCAGCAGTAATCGACAGGGACTGCACAATGAGCAGTTCTTC	CASSNRQGLHNEQFF
NA	NA	TRBJ1-2	15	TRBV6-5	TGTGCCAGCAGTATCCTCCACAGGGTGCACTATGGCTACACCTTC	CASSILHRVHYGYTF
NA	NA	TRBJ2-1	18	TRBV18	TGTGCCAGCTCACCAATAAATCTAGCTGTTTACTCCTACAATGAGCAGTTCTTC	CASSPINLAVYSYNEQFF
NA	once	TRBJ2-7	14	TRBV1	TGCACCAGCAGCCAAGACGGGAGGGGATACGAGCAGTACTTC	CTSSQDGRGYEQYF
NA	NA	TRBJ2-7	13	TRBV27	TGTGCCAGCAGTTGCAAGCCTTCCGACGAGCAGTACTTC	CASSCKPSDEQYF
TRBD2	once	TRBJ2-7	17	TRBV5-4	TGTGCCAGCAGCTTGGCCCCGGGACTACCAGTCATTTACGAGCAGTACTTC	CASSLAPGLPVIYEQYF
NA	NA	TRBJ1-5	12	TRBV30	TGTGCCTGGAGGGGCCTCATCAGGCCCCAGCATTTT	CAWRGLIRPQHF
TRBD1	NA	TRBJ1-1	14	TRBV12-5	TGTGCTAGTGGCTCAGGGGGCCGAAACACTGAAGCTTTCTTT	CASGSGGRNTEAFF
NA	NA	TRBJ2-7	15	TRBV5-1	TGCGCCAGCAGCTTGGGGAGGGAGAGCTCCTACGAGCAGTACTTC	CASSLGRESSYEQYF
NA	NA	TRBJ2-7	15	TRBV6-6	TGTGCCAGCAGTTTGCAGGGCCTTACTCCCTACGAGCAGTACTTC	CASSLQGLTPYEQYF
TRBD1	NA	TRBJ1-2	16	TRBV4-1	TGCGCCAGCAGCCAACGCCTTGGACAGGGGCACTATGGCTACACCTTC	CASSQRLGQGHYGYTF
NA	once	TRBJ2-3	15	TRBV9	TGTGCCAGCAGCGTACTAACTTCTAGCACAGATACGCAGTATTTT	CASSVLTSSTDTQYF
TRBD1	NA	TRBJ2-7	15	TRBV6-5	TGTGCCAGCAGTCTAGGACAGGGCGCCTCCTACGAGCAGTACTTC	CASSLGQGASYEQYF
TRBD1	NA	TRBJ1-5	17	TRBV19	TGTGCCAGTAGTGGGACAGGGGGATCCTATAGCAATCAGCCCCAGCATTTT	CASSGTGGSYSNQPQHF
NA	NA	TRBJ2-4	17	TRBV4-1	TGCGCCAGCAGCCAAGATGGGGCTGACCTAGCCAAAAACATTCAGTACTTC	CASSQDGADLAKNIQYF
NA	once	TRBJ2-7	14	TRBV6-1	TGTGCCAGCAGTGAACTAGCAGTGTACTACGAGCAGTACTTC	CASSELAVYYEQYF
NA	NA	TRBJ2-5	15	TRBV29-1	TGCAGCGTCGTGGGGACTGACCTCGGTCTCGAGACCCAGTACTTC	CSVVGTDLGLETQYF
NA	NA	TRBJ2-6	16	TRBV4-3	TGCGCCAGCAGCCCAGGGCGGGGTTCCGGGGCCAACGTCCTGACTTTC	CASSPGRGSGANVLTF
TRBD2	NA	TRBJ2-7	15	TRBV19	TGTGCCAGTAGTATATCGACTAGCGGGACCTACGAGCAGTACTTC	CASSISTSGTYEQYF
TRBD2	NA	TRBJ2-3	16	TRBV29-1	TGCAGCGTTGAAGATCTCGACGGGAGGATGACAGATACGCAGTATTTT	CSVEDLDGRMTDTQYF
NA	NA	TRBJ1-5	14	TRBV6-5	TGTGCCAGCAGTGACGAGGGTTACAATCAGCCCCAGCATTTT	CASSDEGYNQPQHF
TRBD1	NA	TRBJ1-2	15	TRBV30	TGTGCCTCCCGAGCGGGGGGACAGGGGGCCTATGGCTACACCTTC	CASRAGGQGAYGYTF
NA	NA	TRBJ2-7	14	TRBV25-1	TGTGCCAGCAGCGGACCGACAGGCCGCTCCGAGCAGTACTTC	CASSGPTGRSEQYF